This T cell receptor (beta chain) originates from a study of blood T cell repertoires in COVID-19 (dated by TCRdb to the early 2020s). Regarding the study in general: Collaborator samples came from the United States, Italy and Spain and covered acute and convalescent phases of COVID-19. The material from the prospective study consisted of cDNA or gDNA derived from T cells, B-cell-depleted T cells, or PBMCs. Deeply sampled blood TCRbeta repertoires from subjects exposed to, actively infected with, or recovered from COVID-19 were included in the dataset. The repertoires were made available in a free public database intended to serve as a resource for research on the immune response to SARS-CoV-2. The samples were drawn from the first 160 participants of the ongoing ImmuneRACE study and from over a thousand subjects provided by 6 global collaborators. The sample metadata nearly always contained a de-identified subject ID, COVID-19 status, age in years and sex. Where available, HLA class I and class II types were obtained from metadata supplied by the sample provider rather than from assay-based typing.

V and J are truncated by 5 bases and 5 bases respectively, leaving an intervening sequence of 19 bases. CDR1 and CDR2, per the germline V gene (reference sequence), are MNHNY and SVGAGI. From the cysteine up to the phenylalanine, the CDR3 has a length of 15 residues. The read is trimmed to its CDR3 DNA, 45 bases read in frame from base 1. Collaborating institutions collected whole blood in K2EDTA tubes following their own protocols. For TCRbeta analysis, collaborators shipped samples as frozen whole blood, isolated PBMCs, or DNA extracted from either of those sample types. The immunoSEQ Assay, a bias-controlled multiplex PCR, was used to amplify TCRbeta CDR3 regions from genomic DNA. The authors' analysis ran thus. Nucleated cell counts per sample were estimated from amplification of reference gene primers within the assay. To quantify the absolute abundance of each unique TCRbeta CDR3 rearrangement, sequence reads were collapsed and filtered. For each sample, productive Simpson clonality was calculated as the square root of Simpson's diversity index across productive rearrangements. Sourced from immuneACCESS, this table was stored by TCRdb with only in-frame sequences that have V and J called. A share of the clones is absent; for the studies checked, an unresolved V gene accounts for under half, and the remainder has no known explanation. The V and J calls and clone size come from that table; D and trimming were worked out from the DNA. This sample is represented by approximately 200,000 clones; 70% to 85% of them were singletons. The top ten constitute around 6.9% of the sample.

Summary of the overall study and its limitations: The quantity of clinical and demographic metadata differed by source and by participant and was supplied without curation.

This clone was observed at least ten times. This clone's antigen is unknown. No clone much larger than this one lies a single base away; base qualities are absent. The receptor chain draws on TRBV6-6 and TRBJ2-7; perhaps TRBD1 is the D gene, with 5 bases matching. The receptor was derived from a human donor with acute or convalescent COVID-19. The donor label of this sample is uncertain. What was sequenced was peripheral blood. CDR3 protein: CASSPQVRQYNEQYF. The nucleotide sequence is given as TGTGCCAGCAGTCCACAGGTTCGGCAATACAACGAGCAGTACTTC.